The rows below give T cell receptor beta chains drawn from one sample of a study of T cells in Graves' hyperthyroidism and ophthalmopathy. TCRdb redid the calling of the multiplex PCR reads with MiXCR, one entry per CDR3 protein. The profile shows 660,000 or so distinct CDR3 sequences, 20% to 25% of them singletons. Sequenced input: blood. These receptors came from a man aged 30 to 39 with Graves' ophthalmopathy. Both conserved end residues are part of each CDR3. The D gene is left open where the match is weak. Expanded clones get a size class; other rows say once, few or many, or leave the size out.

>TRBJ1-1|TRBV7-9|few|TRBD1
TGTGCCAGCAGCCCGGGACAGATTACCATGAACACTGAAGCTTTCTTT
CASSPGQITMNTEAFF
>TRBJ1-2|TRBV29-1|NA|NA
TGCAGCGTTGAACGCCAGGCGACGTATGGCTACACCTTC
CSVERQATYGYTF
>TRBJ2-2|TRBV7-8|few|NA
TGTGCCAGCAGCCTTAAATCCAGGGTGAACACCGGGGAGCTGTTTTTT
CASSLKSRVNTGELFF
>TRBJ2-2|TRBV7-9|NA|NA
TGTGCCAGCATCTACACCGGGGAGCTGTTTTTT
CASIYTGELFF
>TRBJ2-1|TRBV3-1|many|TRBD1
TGTGCCAGCAGCCGGGGACAGTCCTACAATGAGCAGTTCTTC
CASSRGQSYNEQFF
>TRBJ1-5|TRBV28|many|NA
TGTGCCAGCAGTATAGGACAAATCAATCAGCCCCAGCATTTT
CASSIGQINQPQHF
>TRBJ2-1|TRBV27|NA|TRBD2
TGTGCCAGCAGTTTTAATAGCGGGAGCTACAATGAGCAGTTCTTC
CASSFNSGSYNEQFF
>TRBJ2-2|TRBV6-2/TRBV6-3|NA|TRBD2
TGTGCCAGCAGGCGACTTCTTAGTCGCGGGAGAAGCGCCGGGGAGCTGTTTTTT
CASRRLLSRGRSAGELFF
>TRBJ2-1|TRBV4-2|NA|NA
TGTGCCAGCAACCAAGGGGGGTACGATGAGCAGTTCTTC
CASNQGGYDEQFF
>TRBJ2-2|TRBV19|NA|TRBD1
TGTGCCAGTCGGCACACAGGGGAGAGCACCGGGGAGCTGTTTTTT
CASRHTGESTGELFF
>TRBJ2-5|TRBV27|few|NA
TGTGCCAGCAGAATTGCGGGCCTAGGAGAGACCCAGTACTTC
CASRIAGLGETQYF
>TRBJ2-5|TRBV11-2|NA|NA
TGTGCCAGCAGCTCCAGACAGATGCCCTTCCAAGAGACCCAGTACTTC
CASSSRQMPFQETQYF
>TRBJ2-7|TRBV20-1|few|TRBD2
TGCAGTGCTAGGGGGGGGGGGTTCAGTTACGAGCAGTACTTC
CSARGGGFSYEQYF
>TRBJ1-5|TRBV18|many|NA
TGTGCCAGCTCCCCTGGGGCGGGGGATCAGCCCCAGCATTTT
CASSPGAGDQPQHF
>TRBJ2-1|TRBV24-1|few|NA
TGTGCCACCAGTGATCGCCAGGGCTGGAGCAATGAGCAGTTCTTC
CATSDRQGWSNEQFF
>TRBJ2-3|TRBV5-5|many|NA
TGTGCCAGCAGTGCGGAGGGGAGAACAGATACGCAGTATTTT
CASSAEGRTDTQYF
>TRBJ2-5|TRBV19|NA|TRBD1
TGTGCCAGTAGTGCCCGGGACAGGGGAGACCAAGAGACCCAGTACTTC
CASSARDRGDQETQYF
>TRBJ2-1|TRBV7-9|NA|NA
TGTGCCAGCACCAGTACCGTGGGAGGCCCCTACAATGGGCAGTTCTTC
CASTSTVGGPYNGQFF
>TRBJ2-1|TRBV28|many|TRBD2
TGTGCCAGCAGTCGGGGCATAGCGGGAATCAATGAGCAGTTCTTC
CASSRGIAGINEQFF
>TRBJ2-2|TRBV15|NA|NA
TGTGCCACCAGCAGAGTTAAGAGGGCGAACACCGGGGAGCTGTTTTTT
CATSRVKRANTGELFF
>TRBJ2-7|TRBV6-6|many|TRBD1
TGTGCCAGCAGTTACGGGACAGGAGCCTACGAGCAGTACTTC
CASSYGTGAYEQYF
>TRBJ1-2|TRBV7-2|NA|NA
TGTGCCAGCAGCTTACGGGTTGACTATGGCTGCACCTTC
CASSLRVDYGCTF
>TRBJ2-5|TRBV28|many|NA
TGTGCCAGCAGTCTCGTGGGACGGCCAGCCCAAGAGACCCAGTACTTC
CASSLVGRPAQETQYF
>TRBJ2-6|TRBV5-4|NA|NA
TGTGCCAGCAGCCCATTTGTTGTCCAACCAAGCTCTGGGGCCAACGTCCTGACTTTC
CASSPFVVQPSSGANVLTF
>TRBJ2-2|TRBV7-6|NA|TRBD2
TGTGCCAGCAGCACGGGACTAGCGGGGACCGGGGAGCTGTTTTTT
CASSTGLAGTGELFF
>TRBJ2-5|TRBV27|NA|NA
TGTGCCAGCCGGGGAAGGGGCAAAGAGACCCAGTACTTC
CASRGRGKETQYF
>TRBJ2-1|TRBV7-2|many|TRBD2
TGTGCCAGCAGCTTGGGACTAGCGGGAGATGAGCAGTTCTTC
CASSLGLAGDEQFF
>TRBJ1-1|TRBV6-1|NA|NA
TGTGCCAGCAGTGAACCAGGCAAGAACACTGAAGCTTTCTTT
CASSEPGKNTEAFF
>TRBJ2-1|TRBV6-2/TRBV6-3|NA|NA
TGTGCCACCACTAAACGCGCTTCCCCCTTCAATGAGCAGTTCTTC
CATTKRASPFNEQFF
>TRBJ1-3|TRBV6-1|few|NA
TGTGCCAGCAGGACAACCAGTTTCTCTGGAAACACCATATATTTT
CASRTTSFSGNTIYF
>TRBJ1-1|TRBV2|many|NA
TGTGCCAGCAGTGGACAGCGGGGCACTGAAGCTTTCTTT
CASSGQRGTEAFF
>TRBJ2-7|TRBV10-2|NA|NA
TGCGCCAGCAACGTGGGGTCCGAGCAGTACTTC
CASNVGSEQYF
>TRBJ2-3|TRBV24-1|many|NA
TGTGCCACCAGTGACAGCCGGACAGAAGGATGGGGCACAGATACGCAGTATTTT
CATSDSRTEGWGTDTQYF
>TRBJ2-7|TRBV3-1|many|NA
TGTGCCAGCAGCCTCAAGGCCTACGAGCAGTACTTC
CASSLKAYEQYF
>TRBJ2-7|TRBV7-2|few|NA
TGTGCCAGCAGCTCCGGAGAGACACTTGGCTACGAGCAGTACTTC
CASSSGETLGYEQYF
>TRBJ2-1|TRBV19|NA|NA
TGTGCCAGTAGTATATACAGTGAGCAGTTCTTC
CASSIYSEQFF
>TRBJ1-6|TRBV4-1|NA|TRBD1
TGCGCCAGCAGCCAAACGGGACAGGAGTATTCACCCCTCCACTTT
CASSQTGQEYSPLHF
>TRBJ2-7|TRBV18|NA|TRBD1
TGTGCCAGCTCACAGGGGGCTACCTACGAGCAGTACTTC
CASSQGATYEQYF
>TRBJ1-1|TRBV29-1|NA|NA
TGCAGCGGGGCCCGGGAGATGAACACTGAAGCTTTCTTT
CSGAREMNTEAFF
>TRBJ2-3|TRBV27|NA|NA
TGTGCCAGCAGTTTATTGAAGGGTTCAGATACGCAGTATTTT
CASSLLKGSDTQYF
>TRBJ2-6|TRBV6-5|NA|TRBD1
TGTGCCAGCAGTTACGGGGACAGGGGTGCCGGGGCCAACGCCCTGACTTTC
CASSYGDRGAGANALTF
>TRBJ2-1|TRBV20-1|few|NA
TGCAGTGCTCCTGAGACGGGAGAGGTCTACAATGAGCAGTTCTTC
CSAPETGEVYNEQFF
>TRBJ1-6|TRBV15|NA|NA
TGTGCCACCAGCAGAGCCCGGCCTAGTCGCTCACCCCTCCACTTT
CATSRARPSRSPLHF
>TRBJ2-2|TRBV28|many|TRBD2
TGTGCCAGCAGTTCCGGGACTAGCGGCTATGTCGGGGAGCTGTTTTTT
CASSSGTSGYVGELFF
>TRBJ1-2|TRBV2|many|TRBD1
TGTGCCAGCCTGGGACAGGGGATGAAAAACTATGGCTACACCTTC
CASLGQGMKNYGYTF
>TRBJ1-6|TRBV7-9|few|NA
TGTGCCAGCAGCCCTTTACAGGGTGGTAATTCACCCCTCCACTTT
CASSPLQGGNSPLHF